This TCR beta chain was profiled in a study of shared clonotypes between healthy human individuals. As to this clone: What it recognizes is unknown.

Per germline, CDR1 MDHEN and CDR2 SYDVKM. This CDR3 region has 14 residues. The V gene end was trimmed by 7 bases and the J gene end by 2 bases; junction bases not matched to a gene: 5. At the deep level, the assay was run. TCRdb's table, derived via immunoSEQ multiplex PCR, lists solely in-frame clones and lacks some. In the table there are millions of clones, roughly 95% of which are singletons. Free of recent acute infections or vaccinations, the donors were healthy HIV-negative adults. Study-level findings and limits: Genetic and exposure-history diversity was limited by the small donor number.

Sequencing used naive CD4+ T cells sorted from blood. Stated subset: CD45RA+ positively selected. The receptor comes from a man aged 18 to 35 in good health. The chain employs TRBV28 and TRBJ1-5; 7 nucleotides match TRBD1. This CDR3 reads CASIPGGGNQPQHF. In DNA form, the CDR3 reads TGTGCCAGCATCCCAGGGGGGGGCAATCAGCCCCAGCATTTT.